These 32 T cell receptor beta chains were all obtained from the same sample, sequenced in a study of type 1 and type 2 diabetes patients. PCR was run on genomic DNA. A primer set of 30 forward and 13 reverse primers amplified the CDR3. TCRdb re-derived calls from the multiplex PCR reads in MiXCR, one entry per CDR3 protein. The table lists a few hundred thousand distinct CDR3 sequences, 47% of them singletons. The sequencing input was peripheral blood mononuclear cells (PBMCs). The receptors were sampled from a young man with type 2 diabetes.

This clonotype was detected only a few times. This chain joins TRBV24-1 and TRBJ2-5; D gene unclear. V lost 4 bases, J lost 6 bases, and 8 bases lay in between. This CDR3 spans 12 amino acids. CDR1 and CDR2 (germline): KGHDR, SFDVKD. CDR3 sequence (DNA): TGTGCCACCAGTGAAGCTGGACAGACCCAGTACTTC. Amino acids: CATSEAGQTQYF.

The chain combines TRBV7-8 with TRBJ2-3; no clear D gene. Germline lookup yields CDR1 SGHVS and CDR2 FQNEAQ. V lost 0 bases, J lost 4 bases, and 8 bases lay in between. CDR3 length: 14 amino acids. The CDR3 reads CASSLALIADTQYF. CDR3 sequence (DNA): TGTGCCAGCAGCTTAGCACTCATCGCAGATACGCAGTATTTT.

The CDR3 loop is CASTLTNEKLFF. Here the CDR3 DNA reads TGTGCCAGCACCCTCACTAATGAAAAACTGTTTTTT. This chain uses TRBV12-3 or TRBV12-4 with TRBJ1-4; D is undetermined. This CDR3 has 12 residues. Trimming removed 7 bases from V and 2 bases from J, with 5 bases in between.

The chain joins TRBV6-2 or TRBV6-3 to TRBJ2-5; a possible D gene is TRBD2 (5 bases). This CDR3 is built from 15 residues. Per the germline V gene, CDR1 is MNHEY and CDR2 is SVGEGT. Deletions cut 0 bases from V and 4 bases from J, with 12 bases between. CDR3 region: CASSYSNSVRETQYF. The CDR3 DNA follows: TGTGCCAGCAGTTACTCGAATAGCGTGAGAGAGACCCAGTACTTC.

This chain connects TRBV27 to TRBJ2-5; D not certain. The CDR3 spans 13 residues. V dropped 5 bases and J dropped 0 bases, with 7 bases sitting between them. From germline, CDR1 is MNHEY and CDR2 SMNVEV (reference sequence). This CDR3 reads CASSPAYQETQYF. Written as DNA, the CDR3 is TGTGCCAGCAGTCCAGCGTACCAAGAGACCCAGTACTTC.

The genes are TRBV28 and TRBJ2-7; D may correspond to TRBD1 or TRBD2 (5 bases each). Germline V gene data show CDR1 as MDHEN and CDR2 as SYDVKM. The CDR3 extends over 14 amino acids. V lost 3 bases and J 5 bases, leaving 14 bases between the germline ends. The DNA for the CDR3 is TGTGCCAGCAGTTTCGGGAAGGGGTACCACGAGCAGTACTTC. Amino acids: CASSFGKGYHEQYF.

This clonotype occurred once. This rearrangement joins TRBV5-1 to TRBJ1-1; D gene ambiguous. V shed 5 bases and J shed 2 bases, with 10 bases lying between them. From germline, CDR1 is SGHRS and CDR2 YFSETQ. CDR3 length equals 13 residues. For the CDR3, the DNA is TGCGCCAGCAGGTTGAAATCAAACACTGAAGCTTTCTTT. Translating gives CASRLKSNTEAFF.

About this clonotype itself: The junction departs from germline at one end; a sequencing error may be responsible. This chain uses TRBV10-3 with TRBJ1-2; TRBD1 agrees at 7 bases. Germline V gene lookup returns CDR1 ENHRY and CDR2 SYGVKD. The CDR3 contains 13 residues. The CDR3 bases are TGTGCCAGCAGTAGGGACAGCCACTATGGCTACACCTTC. Encoded protein: CASSRDSHYGYTF.

On this clonotype: The CDR3 carries no conserved terminal phenylalanine or tryptophan, so it likely arises from a read error. J is TRBJ2-5 and V is TRBV6-5; TRBD2 agrees at 7 bases. With 3 bases clipped from V and 5 bases from J, the junction kept 6 bases outside the gene matches. Germline CDR1 and CDR2: MNHEY and SVGAGI. The CDR3 sequence is 14 residues long. CDR3 coding DNA: TGTGCCAGCAGTTATTCGGGGCGGGAGGAGACCCAGTACTCC. It specifies CASSYSGREETQYS.

The chain carries TRBV6-6 and TRBJ2-1; D remains ambiguous. Germline assignment: CDR1 MNHNY and CDR2 SVGAGI (reference sequence). V lost 4 bases to trimming and J lost 4 bases, with 14 bases between them. The CDR3 runs to 15 residues. The CDR3 DNA follows: TGTGCCAGCAGTTTGGGAAAGTTTCCATACAATGAGCAGTTCTTC. It codes for CASSLGKFPYNEQFF.

The rearrangement uses TRBV28 and TRBJ2-2; tentative D call: TRBD1 (5 bases). The ends were cut back, 4 bases at V and 5 bases at J, with 8 bases in the middle. Per germline, CDR1 MDHEN and CDR2 SYDVKM. This CDR3 is 13 amino acids long. In DNA, the CDR3 is TGTGCCAGCAGTTCGACAGCTACCGGGGAGCTGTTTTTT. It translates to CASSSTATGELFF.

This clonotype was seen only once. The CDR3: CASSFSRLDSYGYTF. As DNA, the CDR3 is TGTGCCAGCAGTTTCTCCCGACTTGATAGCTATGGCTACACCTTC. The chain employs TRBV6-6 and TRBJ1-2; D is uncertain. Trimming took 4 bases from V and 4 from J, leaving 16 bases between them. The CDR3 is made up of 15 amino acids. Germline assignment: CDR1 MNHNY and CDR2 SVGAGI (reference sequence).

In nucleotides, the CDR3 is TGTGCCAGCAGAAATCAGGGGTCGACCTACGAGCAGTACTTC. Translation: CASRNQGSTYEQYF. This chain joins TRBV6-5 and TRBJ2-5, with D perhaps TRBD1 (6 bases). The J call is uncertain, as TRBJ2-7 better fits the DNA end. CDR3 size: 14 residues. Germline lookup yields CDR1 MNHEY and CDR2 SVGAGI.

The table lists this clonotype with many counts. The chain is built from TRBV19 and TRBJ2-7; D uncertain. The CDR3 length is 13 residues. From germline, CDR1 is LNHDA and CDR2 SQIVND (reference sequence). Trimming left V 6 bases short and J 5 bases short, with 14 bases between. In nucleotides, the CDR3 is TGTGCCAGTAGCCCGATCGGACCGGACGAGCAGTACTTC. Translated, it gives CASSPIGPDEQYF. Combining the CDR3 with reference TRBV19 and TRBJ2-7 gives the whole variable domain DGGITQSPKYLFRKEGQNVTLSCEQNLNHDAMYWYRQDPGQGLRLIYYSQIVNDFQKGDIAEGYSVSREKKESFPLTVTSAQKNPTAFYLCASSPIGPDEQYFGPGTRLTVT.

The rearrangement links TRBV19 to TRBJ1-4; 7 positions match TRBD1. The CDR3 has 15 residues. V lost 6 bases, J lost 4 bases, and 8 bases stayed unmatched. From germline, CDR1 is LNHDA and CDR2 SQIVND (reference sequence). The CDR3: CASRSPGQINEKLFF. CDR3 coding DNA: TGTGCCAGTAGAAGCCCGGGACAGATTAATGAAAAACTGTTTTTT.

This clonotype has more than one count but fewer than ten. CDR3 in amino acids: CSARSNRGATNEKLFF. CDR3 nucleotides: TGCAGTGCTAGATCAAACCGAGGGGCGACTAATGAAAAACTGTTTTTT. The V and J genes are TRBV20-1 and TRBJ1-4; D perhaps matches TRBD1 (5 bases). The CDR3 sequence is 16 residues long. The V end lost 2 bases, the J end lost 2 bases, and 15 bases lay between the germline ends. CDR1 is DFQATT and CDR2 is SNEGSKA in the germline V gene (reference sequence).

On this clonotype: The CDR3 does not end in the conserved phenylalanine or tryptophan, so this is likely a read error. J is TRBJ2-5 and V is TRBV2; D perhaps matches TRBD1 (6 bases). The end of the DNA aligns better with TRBJ2-1, so the J call may be wrong. CDR3 length: 14 amino acids. CDR1 and CDR2 (germline): SNHLY, FYNNEI. The CDR3 spells CASSENSGVDEQFL. Here the CDR3 DNA reads TGTGCCAGCAGTGAAAATTCAGGGGTGGACGAGCAGTTCCTC.

This clonotype was seen ten or more times. The rearrangement uses TRBV10-3 and TRBJ1-6; no definite D call. V was pared by 0 bases and J by 9 bases, with 12 bases between. The CDR3 covers 15 residues. CDR1 is ENHRY and CDR2 is SYGVKD in the germline V gene. CDR3 protein: CAISESRREVSPLHF. CDR3 sequence (DNA): TGTGCCATCAGTGAGTCGAGAAGGGAGGTTTCACCCCTCCACTTT.

V and J are TRBV19 and TRBJ2-7; 8 bases fit TRBD2. CDR1 is LNHDA and CDR2 is SQIVND in the germline V gene (reference sequence). Trimming cost V 7 bases and J 5 bases; bases outside gene matches: 7. The CDR3 is 13 amino acids. The CDR3 reads CASMGREDHEQYF. The CDR3 nucleotides are TGTGCCAGTATGGGGCGGGAGGACCACGAGCAGTACTTC. Together with reference TRBV19 and TRBJ2-7, the CDR3 gives the full variable domain: DGGITQSPKYLFRKEGQNVTLSCEQNLNHDAMYWYRQDPGQGLRLIYYSQIVNDFQKGDIAEGYSVSREKKESFPLTVTSAQKNPTAFYLCASMGREDHEQYFGPGTRLTVT.

This clonotype was observed a few times. The rearrangement joins TRBV24-1 to TRBJ2-1, with D uncertain. The CDR3 covers 14 residues. Germline V gene sequence: CDR1 KGHDR, CDR2 SFDVKD. Trimming left V 11 bases short and J 7 bases short, with 20 bases between. CDR3 loop: CASALMDGTNEQFF. CDR3 coding DNA: TGTGCCAGCGCACTAATGGACGGAACTAATGAGCAGTTCTTC.

This clonotype appeared a few times. The chain uses TRBV13 and TRBJ2-7; no reliable D call. Germline CDR1 PRHDT, CDR2 FYEKMQ (reference sequence). The CDR3 consists of 14 residues. The V and J ends lost 3 bases and 2 bases respectively, with 11 bases between them. This CDR3 is CASSFVPGTYEQYF. The DNA of the CDR3 is TGTGCCAGCAGCTTCGTCCCCGGAACCTACGAGCAGTACTTC.

The V gene is TRBV13, the J gene TRBJ2-1; D gene unclear. Germline assignment: CDR1 PRHDT and CDR2 FYEKMQ (reference sequence). The germline V and J ends were trimmed by 7 bases and 7 bases, with 8 bases remaining between them. The CDR3 runs to 11 residues. The CDR3: CASNQRNEQFF. CDR3 bases: TGTGCCAGCAACCAACGGAATGAGCAGTTCTTC.

This chain joins TRBV5-1 and TRBJ2-5; 7 positions match TRBD1. This CDR3 is 14 amino acids long. CDR1 SGHRS and CDR2 YFSETQ come from the germline V gene. J was trimmed by 3 bases and V by 4 bases; bases with no gene match: 6. CDR3 DNA: TGCGCCAGCAGCCCCGGGACAGTGGAAGAGACCCAGTACTTC. This translates into CASSPGTVEETQYF.

With regard to this clonotype: This likely comes from a read error, as the CDR3 has no conserved phenylalanine or tryptophan at its end. The J gene is TRBJ2-6, the V gene TRBV7-8, with D hard to call. Germline CDR1 SGHVS, CDR2 FQNEAQ. The CDR3 covers 15 residues. Trimming removed 2 bases from V and 4 bases from J, with 9 bases in between. The CDR3 region is CASSLTDSGANVLTS. DNA for the CDR3: TGTGCCAGCAGCTTAACCGACTCGGGGGCCAACGTCCTGACTTCC.

The chain recombines TRBV6-5 with TRBJ2-1; possibly TRBD2 for D (6 bases). The CDR3 covers 13 residues. The ends were cut back, 8 bases at V and 4 bases at J, with 12 bases in the middle. CDR1 MNHEY and CDR2 SVGAGI come from the germline V gene. The DNA of the CDR3 is TGTGCCAGCCAAACGGGAGAATACAATGAGCAGTTCTTC. Translation gives CASQTGEYNEQFF.

This rearrangement joins TRBV9 to TRBJ1-4, with D tentatively TRBD1 (6 bases). The CDR3 sequence is 14 residues long. Trimming removed 4 bases from V and 2 bases from J, with 9 bases in between. The V gene's germline CDR1 is SGDLS and CDR2 YYNGEE. The CDR3 DNA reads as TGTGCCAGCAGCACCCAGGGGACTAATGAAAAACTGTTTTTT. This gives the protein CASSTQGTNEKLFF. The variable domain in full, completed from reference TRBV9 and TRBJ1-4, reads DSGVTQTPKHLITATGQRVTLRCSPRSGDLSVYWYQQSLDQGLQFLIQYYNGEERAKGNILERFSAQQFPDLHSELNLSSLELGDSALYFCASSTQGTNEKLFFGSGTQLSVL.

This clonotype showed up just a few times. The CDR3 sequence is CASTPTGGANVLTF. CDR3 nucleotides: TGTGCCAGCACCCCCACTGGTGGGGCCAACGTCCTGACTTTC. The chain combines TRBV19 with TRBJ2-6; D is undetermined. The CDR3 runs 14 residues. V was cut by 9 bases and J by 3 bases, with 12 bases left in between. Germline CDR1 and CDR2: LNHDA and SQIVND (reference sequence). Combining the CDR3 with reference TRBV19 and TRBJ2-6 gives the whole variable domain DGGITQSPKYLFRKEGQNVTLSCEQNLNHDAMYWYRQDPGQGLRLIYYSQIVNDFQKGDIAEGYSVSREKKESFPLTVTSAQKNPTAFYLCASTPTGGANVLTFGAGSRLTVL.

The sample holds a few counts of this clonotype. This rearrangement joins TRBV2 to TRBJ2-5; 11 bases agree with TRBD2. This CDR3 has 15 amino acids. After removal of 3 bases from V and 9 bases from J, the junction contained 9 bases not matched to a gene. In germline, CDR1 is SNHLY, CDR2 FYNNEI. The CDR3 coding sequence is TGTGCCAGCAGTGATATAGGGACTAGCGGTTCGGCCCAGTACTTC. Amino acids: CASSDIGTSGSAQYF.

As DNA, the CDR3 is TGTGCCAGCACCGGGACAGGGGGCTCCTACGAGCAGTACTTC. Translation: CASTGTGGSYEQYF. This rearrangement joins TRBV28 to TRBJ2-7; 11 bases are shared with TRBD1. The J segment lost 0 bases and the V segment lost 7 bases, leaving 2 bases of the junction unmatched. The germline V gene encodes CDR1 MDHEN and CDR2 SYDVKM. The CDR3 is 14 amino acids.

J is TRBJ1-1 and V is TRBV20-1; D is perhaps TRBD1 (5 bases). Germline CDR1 is DFQATT and CDR2 is SNEGSKA (reference sequence). CDR3 length: 11 residues. The V end lost 4 bases, the J end lost 6 bases, and 9 bases lay between the germline ends. CDR3 bases: TGCAGTGCTATCAGGGATCCTGAAGCTTTCTTT. This translates into CSAIRDPEAFF.

The CDR3 nucleotides are TGTGCCAGTATGCCTGCAGGGGGATCGACTGAGCAGTTCTTC. Protein product: CASMPAGGSTEQFF. The J gene is TRBJ2-1, the V gene TRBV7-9; 7 bases agree with TRBD1. The germline CDR1 and CDR2 sequences are SEHNR and FQNEAQ (reference sequence). J gave up 9 bases and V 9 bases, and 14 bases lay outside the gene matches. CDR3 length: 14 residues.

J is TRBJ2-2 and V is TRBV19; D gene uncertain. This CDR3 has 16 residues. Trimming cost V 5 bases and J 5 bases, with 18 bases left between them. Per the germline V gene, CDR1 is LNHDA and CDR2 is SQIVND (reference sequence). The CDR3 region has the DNA TGTGCCAGTAGTGGTCTTGTACGGCTGTCTACCGGGGAGCTGTTTTTT. Translated: CASSGLVRLSTGELFF.